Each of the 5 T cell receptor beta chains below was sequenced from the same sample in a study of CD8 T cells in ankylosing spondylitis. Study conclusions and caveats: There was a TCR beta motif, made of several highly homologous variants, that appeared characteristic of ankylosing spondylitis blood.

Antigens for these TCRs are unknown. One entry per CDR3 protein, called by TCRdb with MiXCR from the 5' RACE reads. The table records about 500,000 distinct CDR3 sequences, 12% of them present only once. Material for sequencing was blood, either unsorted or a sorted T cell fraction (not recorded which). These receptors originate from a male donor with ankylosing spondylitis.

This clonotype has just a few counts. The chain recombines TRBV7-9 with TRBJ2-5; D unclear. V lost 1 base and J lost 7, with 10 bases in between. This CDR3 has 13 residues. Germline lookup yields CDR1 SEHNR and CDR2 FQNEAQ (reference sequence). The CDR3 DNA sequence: TGTGCCAGCAGCTTAGACCTTTGGCGGACCCAGTACTTC. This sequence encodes CASSLDLWRTQYF.

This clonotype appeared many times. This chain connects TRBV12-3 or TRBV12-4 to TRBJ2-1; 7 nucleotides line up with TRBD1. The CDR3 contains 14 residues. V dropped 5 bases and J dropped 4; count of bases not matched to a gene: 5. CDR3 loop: CASSPGTAYNEQFF. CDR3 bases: TGTGCCAGCAGTCCCGGGACAGCTTACAATGAGCAGTTCTTC.

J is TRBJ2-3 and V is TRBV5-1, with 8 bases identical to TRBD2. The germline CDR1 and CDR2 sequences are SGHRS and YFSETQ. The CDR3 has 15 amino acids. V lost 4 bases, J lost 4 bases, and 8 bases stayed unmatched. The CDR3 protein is CASSLGGGRSDTQYF. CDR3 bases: TGCGCCAGCAGCCTCGGCGGCGGGAGGTCAGATACGCAGTATTTT.

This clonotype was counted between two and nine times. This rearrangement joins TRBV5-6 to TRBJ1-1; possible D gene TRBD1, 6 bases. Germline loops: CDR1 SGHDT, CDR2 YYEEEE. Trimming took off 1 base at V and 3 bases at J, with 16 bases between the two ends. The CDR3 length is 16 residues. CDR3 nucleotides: TGTGCCAGCAGCTTGAGGCAGGGGTGGAAACACACTGAAGCTTTCTTT. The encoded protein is CASSLRQGWKHTEAFF.

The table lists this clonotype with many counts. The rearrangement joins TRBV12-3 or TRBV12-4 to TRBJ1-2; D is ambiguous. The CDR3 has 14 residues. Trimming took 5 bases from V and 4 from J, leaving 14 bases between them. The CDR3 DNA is TGTGCCAGCAGTCCTCAGGTGGGAGGCTATGGCTACACCTTC. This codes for CASSPQVGGYGYTF.